This passage covers 25 T cell receptor beta chains from one sample sequenced in a study of OX40 agonist ivuxolimab in advanced cancers. Method: immunoSEQ multiplex PCR; TCRdb's copy keeps in-frame clones and lacks some. The data show roughly 69,000 clones, over 80% seen once. Sequencing used CD4+ or CD8+ T cells sorted from blood, obtained in a trial of the OX40 agonist ivuxolimab. The receptors derive from an adult with an advanced solid tumor such as melanoma, head and neck, liver or kidney cancer.

CDR3 loop: CAWSVRGASGAFEQYV. The DNA for the CDR3 is TGTGCCTGGAGTGTAAGAGGAGCTAGCGGGGCCTTCGAGCAGTACGTC. J is TRBJ2-7 and V is TRBV30; 9 bases align to TRBD2. The CDR3 is 16 amino acids. Germline V gives CDR1 GTSNPN, CDR2 SVGIG (reference sequence). V lost 0 bases to trimming and J lost 6 bases; unmatched junction nucleotides: 12.

The V gene is TRBV7-6, the J gene TRBJ2-3, with D uncertain. The CDR3 is 13 amino acids. Germline CDR1 reads SGHVS; CDR2 reads FNYEAQ. The germline V and J ends were trimmed by 5 bases and 3 bases, with 9 bases remaining between them. The CDR3 here is CASSLHRTDTQYF. CDR3 coding DNA: TGTGCCAGCAGCCTGCACAGAACAGATACGCAGTATTTT.

The V gene is TRBV29-1, the J gene TRBJ2-7; possible D gene TRBD2, 6 bases. Per germline, CDR1 SQVTM and CDR2 ANQGSEA. The CDR3 spans 13 residues. Trimming shortened V by 5 bases and J by 6 bases, and 17 bases separated the two germline ends. The CDR3: CSVWAGTSGEQYF. CDR3 DNA sequence: TGCAGCGTTTGGGCGGGGACGTCGGGCGAGCAGTACTTC.

This clone was counted a few times. This chain connects TRBV11-2 to TRBJ2-5; D is ambiguous. CDR1 SGHAT and CDR2 FQNNGV come from the germline V gene. Between the trimmed V and J ends, which lost 2 bases and 9 bases, there was a span of 16 bases. The CDR3 has 14 residues. The DNA for the CDR3 is TGTGCCAGCAGCTTAAGGGCGCGTTATAGTTCCCAGTACTTC. This encodes CASSLRARYSSQYF.

The rearrangement uses TRBV21-1 and TRBJ1-2. TRBV21-1 is assigned pseudogene status. The CDR3 extends over 19 amino acids. The CDR3 region is CASSKNRDYPDPSNYGYTF. CDR3 in DNA: TGTGCCAGCAGCAAAAACAGGGACTACCCCGACCCATCTAACTATGGCTACACCTTC.

The chain uses TRBV6-5 and TRBJ1-2; 7 bases map to TRBD1. V gave up 5 bases and J gave up 8 bases; unmatched junction bases: 8. Germline V gene lookup returns CDR1 MNHEY and CDR2 SVGAGI. This CDR3 is 13 amino acids long. DNA of the CDR3: TGTGCCAGCAGTCCCGGGACAGCCGTAGGCTACACCTTC. As protein: CASSPGTAVGYTF.

The chain is built from TRBV29-1 and TRBJ1-2; tentatively, D is TRBD1 (6 bases). The CDR3 length is 14 residues. Germline CDR1 is SQVTM and CDR2 is ANQGSEA. V dropped 7 bases and J dropped 1 base, with 16 bases sitting between them. The CDR3, as DNA: TGCAGCGCAGCCCCGACAGGAGTTAACTATGGCTACACCTTC. It is translated as CSAAPTGVNYGYTF.

This clone was recorded once. This chain connects TRBV9 to TRBJ2-7; D ambiguous. Germline values: CDR1 SGDLS, CDR2 YYNGEE. Trimming shortened V by 0 bases and J by 3 bases, and 13 bases separated the two germline ends. This CDR3 contains 15 residues. The CDR3 bases are TGTGCCAGCAGCGTAGGTGTCAGTTCCCACTACGAGCAGTACTTC. The encoded protein is CASSVGVSSHYEQYF.

The chain couples TRBV5-5 to TRBJ2-7, with a possible D match to TRBD1 (6 bases). V was trimmed by 2 bases and J by 1 base, leaving 7 bases between them. CDR1 is SGHKS, CDR2 YYEKEE, per germline (reference sequence). The CDR3 covers 13 residues. This CDR3 is CASSLQGSYEQYV. The CDR3 DNA sequence: TGTGCCAGCAGCTTACAGGGATCCTACGAGCAGTACGTC.

Here the CDR3 DNA reads TGTGCCAGCAGTTTCGGGACAGGGACGGGCTACACCTTC. Translating gives CASSFGTGTGYTF. The chain carries TRBV27 and TRBJ1-2; 9 nucleotides match TRBD1. There are 13 residues in the CDR3. V lost 3 bases to trimming and J lost 8 bases; unmatched junction nucleotides: 4. The germline V gene encodes CDR1 MNHEY and CDR2 SMNVEV (reference sequence).

The rearrangement joins TRBV7-3 to TRBJ2-4; either TRBD1 or TRBD2 may supply D (5 bases each). The CDR3 is 13 amino acids. Germline CDR1 and CDR2: SGHTA and FQGTGA. V was trimmed by 4 bases and J by 8 bases, leaving 12 bases between them. The CDR3 DNA reads as TGTGCCAGCAGCTATTACTTGGGGGACATTCAGTACTTC. Translating gives CASSYYLGDIQYF.

The rearrangement links TRBV27 to TRBJ2-2; weak D call: TRBD1 (6 bases). Trimming cost V 1 base and J 5 bases, with 8 bases left between them. Germline V gene sequence: CDR1 MNHEY, CDR2 SMNVEV (reference sequence). CDR3 length: 14 residues. The CDR3 sequence: CASSLLGGTGELFF. The CDR3 DNA sequence: TGTGCCAGCAGTTTATTAGGGGGAACCGGGGAGCTGTTTTTT.

J is TRBJ2-3 and V is TRBV28; TRBD2 matches 9 bases. With 2 bases clipped from V and 1 base from J, the junction kept 4 bases outside the gene matches. CDR3 size: 16 residues. CDR1 and CDR2 from the germline V gene are MDHEN and SYDVKM. CDR3 loop: CASSLRTSEGTDTQYF. For the CDR3, the DNA is TGTGCCAGCAGTTTACGGACTAGCGAGGGCACAGATACGCAGTATTTT.

This chain uses TRBV7-9 with TRBJ2-7; D uncertain. Per germline, CDR1 SEHNR and CDR2 FQNEAQ (reference sequence). The V gene lost 4 bases and the J gene lost 0 bases, with 13 bases spanning the gap. This CDR3 contains 15 residues. CDR3 in DNA: TGTGCCAGCAGCTCGATTCCGACGGGCTCCTACGAGCAGTACTTC. This sequence encodes CASSSIPTGSYEQYF.

This chain uses TRBV5-4 with TRBJ2-1, with TRBD2 matching over 7 bases. V was pared by 0 bases and J by 8 bases, with 8 bases of the junction left unmatched. Germline CDR1 is SGHNT and CDR2 is YYREEE (reference sequence). The CDR3 sequence is 15 residues long. The CDR3 sequence is CASSLVSGERHEQFF. CDR3 DNA: TGTGCCAGCAGCTTGGTGAGCGGGGAACGGCATGAGCAGTTCTTC.

The chain carries TRBV5-4 and TRBJ1-1, with a tentative D call TRBD1 (5 bases). CDR1 is SGHNT, CDR2 YYREEE, per germline (reference sequence). Trimming shortened V by 0 bases and J by 2 bases, and 11 bases separated the two germline ends. The CDR3 is made up of 15 amino acids. The DNA for the CDR3 is TGTGCCAGCAGCTTGGAGGGGTCCGCAAACACTGAAGCTTTCTTT. This codes for CASSLEGSANTEAFF.

The table lists this clone with a few counts. This chain connects TRBV5-4 to TRBJ1-2; the D is unclear. The germline CDR1 and CDR2 sequences are SGHNT and YYREEE (reference sequence). V was pared by 4 bases and J by 4 bases, with 20 bases between. The CDR3 totals 16 residues. CDR3 sequence: CASSPLSEGRGYGYTF. The CDR3 DNA is TGTGCCAGCAGCCCCCTATCAGAGGGAAGAGGCTATGGCTACACCTTC.

V is TRBV11-3 and J is TRBJ2-2, with TRBD1 as a possible D gene (6 bases). Germline V gene sequence: CDR1 SGHNT, CDR2 YENEEA. This CDR3 contains 16 residues. With 5 bases removed from V and 8 bases from J, the gap between germline ends came to 21 bases. The CDR3 sequence: CASSTSYRAQRGELFF. The CDR3 DNA reads as TGTGCCAGCAGCACCTCATACAGGGCACAACGAGGGGAGCTGTTTTTT.

The chain uses TRBV5-4 and TRBJ1-1; a weak D match, TRBD1 (6 bases). Germline loops: CDR1 SGHNT, CDR2 YYREEE (reference sequence). CDR3 size: 16 residues. The ends were cut back, 0 bases at V and 0 bases at J, with 12 bases in the middle. The CDR3 loop reads CASSLVGGGMNTEAFF. The DNA for the CDR3 is TGTGCCAGCAGCTTGGTAGGGGGTGGGATGAACACTGAAGCTTTCTTT.

The chain links TRBV27 to TRBJ2-3; D is undetermined. The CDR3 spans 13 residues. V was cut by 6 bases and J by 2 bases, with 9 bases left in between. Germline assignment: CDR1 MNHEY and CDR2 SMNVEV (reference sequence). The CDR3 loop is CASRLASTDTQYF. The CDR3 nucleotides read TGTGCCAGCAGACTCGCGTCCACAGATACGCAGTATTTT.

The chain carries TRBV4-1 and TRBJ2-1; tentative D call: TRBD1 (6 bases). Germline V gene lookup returns CDR1 MGHRA and CDR2 YSYEKL. V was pared by 7 bases and J by 2 bases, with 15 bases between. The CDR3 runs to 15 residues. The CDR3 region has the DNA TGCGCCAGCACAACCTTTCCAGGGGCCTACAATGAGCAGTTCTTC. Protein product: CASTTFPGAYNEQFF.

The gene calls are TRBV7-6 and TRBJ2-5, with TRBD2 identical over 7 bases. This CDR3 comprises 12 residues. From germline, CDR1 is SGHVS and CDR2 FNYEAQ. V lost 4 bases and J lost 5; bases outside the gene matches: 1. The CDR3 spells CASSWEGETQYF. CDR3 sequence (DNA): TGTGCCAGCAGCTGGGAGGGGGAGACCCAGTACTTC.

This chain joins TRBV11-2 and TRBJ2-7, with a weak D call TRBD2 (6 bases). CDR1 and CDR2 (germline): SGHAT, FQNNGV. The V and J ends lost 1 base and 7 bases respectively, with 11 bases between them. This CDR3 is 13 amino acids long. The CDR3 protein is CASSLGREWEQYF. CDR3 nucleotides: TGTGCCAGCAGCTTAGGGAGGGAGTGGGAGCAGTACTTC.

This clone was recorded a few times. This chain connects TRBV27 to TRBJ1-5; the D gene is possibly TRBD1 (5 bases). V was pared by 6 bases and J by 3 bases, with 12 bases between. The CDR3 consists of 14 residues. The germline V gene encodes CDR1 MNHEY and CDR2 SMNVEV (reference sequence). The CDR3: CASRHGGPNQPQHF. As DNA, the CDR3 is TGTGCCAGCAGGCATGGGGGACCCAATCAGCCCCAGCATTTT.

The chain links TRBV6-6 to TRBJ2-7; 9 positions match TRBD2. Trimming took 5 bases from V and 5 from J; bases not matched to a gene: 10. Germline V CDR1 and CDR2: MNHNY, SVGAGI (reference sequence). The CDR3 sequence is 15 residues long. CDR3 nucleotides: TGTGCCAGCAGTCGTACGCGGGGGGGTTTCCACGAGCAGTACGTC. This sequence encodes CASSRTRGGFHEQYV.